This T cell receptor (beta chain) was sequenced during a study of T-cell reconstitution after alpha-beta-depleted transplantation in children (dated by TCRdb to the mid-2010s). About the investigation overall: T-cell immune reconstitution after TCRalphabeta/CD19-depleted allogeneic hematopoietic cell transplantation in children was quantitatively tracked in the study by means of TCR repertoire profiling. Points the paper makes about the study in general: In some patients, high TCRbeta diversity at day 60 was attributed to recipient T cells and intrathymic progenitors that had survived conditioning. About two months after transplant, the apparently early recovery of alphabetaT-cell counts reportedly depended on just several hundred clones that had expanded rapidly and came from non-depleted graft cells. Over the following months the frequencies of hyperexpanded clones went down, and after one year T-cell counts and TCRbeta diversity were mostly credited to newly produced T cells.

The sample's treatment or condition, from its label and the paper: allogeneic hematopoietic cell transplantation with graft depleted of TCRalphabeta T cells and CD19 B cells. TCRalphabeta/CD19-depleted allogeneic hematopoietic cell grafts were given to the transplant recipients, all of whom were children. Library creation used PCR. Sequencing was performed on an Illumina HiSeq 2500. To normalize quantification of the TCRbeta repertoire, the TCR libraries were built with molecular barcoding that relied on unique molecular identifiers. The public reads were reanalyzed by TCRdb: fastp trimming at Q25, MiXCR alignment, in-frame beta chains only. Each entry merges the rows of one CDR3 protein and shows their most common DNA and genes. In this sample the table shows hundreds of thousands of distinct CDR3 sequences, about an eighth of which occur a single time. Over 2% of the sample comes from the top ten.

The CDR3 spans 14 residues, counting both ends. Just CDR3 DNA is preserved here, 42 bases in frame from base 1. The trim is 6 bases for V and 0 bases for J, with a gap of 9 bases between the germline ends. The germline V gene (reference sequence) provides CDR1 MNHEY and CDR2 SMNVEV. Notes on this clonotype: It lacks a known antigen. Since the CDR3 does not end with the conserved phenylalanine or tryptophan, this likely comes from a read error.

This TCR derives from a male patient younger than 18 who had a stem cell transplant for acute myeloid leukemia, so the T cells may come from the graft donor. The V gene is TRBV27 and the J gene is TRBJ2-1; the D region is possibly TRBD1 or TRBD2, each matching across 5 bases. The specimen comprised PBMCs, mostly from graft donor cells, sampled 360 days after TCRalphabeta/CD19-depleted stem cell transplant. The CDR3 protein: CASRTGASYNEQFI. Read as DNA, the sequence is TGTGCCAGCAGGACCGGGGCCTCCTACAATGAGCAGTTCATC.